One and the same sample provided the 21 T cell receptor beta chains below, sequenced in a study of control samples from healthy donors and cancer patients (dated by TCRdb to about 2020). Libraries were prepared through the immunoSEQ multiplex PCR assay. What TCRdb holds here is the immuneACCESS table cut down to in-frame rearrangements. Part of the clones is not present; checked against another copy, under half of the missing clones reflect an unresolved V gene, and the others are unexplained. The sample yields some 140,000 clones; about 88% were counted once. The ten largest account for approximately 9% of the sample. The specimen was blood. These receptors were taken from a young woman in good health.

The V and J genes are TRBV5-6 and TRBJ2-3; D is perhaps TRBD1 (6 bases). Germline CDR1 SGHDT, CDR2 YYEEEE. Trimming shortened V by 0 bases and J by 1 base, and 12 bases separated the two germline ends. This CDR3 is built from 16 residues. DNA of the CDR3: TGTGCCAGCAGCTTGGGAGGGGGTGGAGGCACAGATACGCAGTATTTT. Its protein is CASSLGGGGGTDTQYF.

The CDR3 DNA follows: TGTGCCAGCAGCTCCAGGGGAGACTACCTGAGGGTCTACAATGAGCAGTTCTTC. This codes for CASSSRGDYLRVYNEQFF. The chain employs TRBV7-2 and TRBJ2-1, with D possibly matching TRBD1 (6 bases). CDR1 and CDR2 (germline): SGHTA, FQGNSA. The V end was cut by 4 bases, the J end by 3 bases, with 22 bases between. This CDR3 is 18 amino acids long.

A single count supports this clone. J is TRBJ2-7 and V is TRBV10-3; TRBD2 agrees at 11 bases. Germline values: CDR1 ENHRY, CDR2 SYGVKD. V shed 2 bases, J shed 6 bases, and the junction held 9 bases outside the gene matches. This CDR3 has 16 residues. CDR3 region: CAISERIAGGLGEQYF. The CDR3 bases are TGTGCCATCAGTGAGAGAATAGCGGGAGGGCTCGGCGAGCAGTACTTC.

This clone has a handful of counts. The rearrangement links TRBV5-1 to TRBJ2-1, with TRBD2 matching 10 bases. This CDR3 has 16 residues. After removal of 3 bases from V and 0 bases from J, the junction contained 3 bases not matched to a gene. Germline V gene sequence: CDR1 SGHRS, CDR2 YFSETQ. The CDR3 coding sequence is TGCGCCAGCAGCTCTGGGACTAGCGCCTCCTACAATGAGCAGTTCTTC. Translating it yields CASSSGTSASYNEQFF.

The chain recombines TRBV10-3 with TRBJ1-1; no reliable D call. The CDR3 is 12 amino acids. Trimming removed 6 bases at V and 8 bases at J, with 13 bases between. Germline CDR1 and CDR2: ENHRY and SYGVKD. In DNA form, the CDR3 reads TGTGCCATCAGCCGGGTCGAAAACGAAGCTTTCTTT. Translated: CAISRVENEAFF.

V gene TRBV27 combines with J gene TRBJ1-5; D remains unclear. From germline, CDR1 is MNHEY and CDR2 SMNVEV (reference sequence). The ends were cut back, 0 bases at V and 1 base at J, with 7 bases in the middle. The CDR3 extends over 15 amino acids. CDR3 nucleotides: TGTGCCAGCAGTTTATCACGGTTGAGCAATCAGCCCCAGCATTTT. Its translation: CASSLSRLSNQPQHF.

The chain recombines TRBV19 with TRBJ1-1; 7 nucleotides align to TRBD1. The germline gives CDR1 LNHDA, CDR2 SQIVND (reference sequence). Trimming removed 4 bases from V and 1 base from J; junction bases left unmatched: 9. The CDR3 loop spans 16 amino acids. The CDR3 protein is CASSTGQALRNTEAFF. In nucleotides, the CDR3 is TGTGCCAGTAGTACAGGACAGGCACTGAGGAACACTGAAGCTTTCTTT.

The J gene is TRBJ1-6, the V gene TRBV30; D ambiguous. The CDR3 has 13 amino acids. Germline assignment: CDR1 GTSNPN and CDR2 SVGIG (reference sequence). The ends were cut back, 3 bases at V and 8 bases at J, with 11 bases in the middle. Written as DNA, the CDR3 is TGTGCCTGGAGCACCAACGGGGATTCACCCCTCCACTTT. Protein: CAWSTNGDSPLHF.

This chain links TRBV19 with TRBJ2-2; no reliable D call. Per germline, CDR1 LNHDA and CDR2 SQIVND (reference sequence). The CDR3 sequence is 13 residues long. Trimming took 8 bases from V and 0 from J, leaving 7 bases between them. The CDR3 loop is CASGIPNTGELFF. CDR3 DNA: TGTGCCAGTGGAATCCCGAACACCGGGGAGCTGTTTTTT. Using reference TRBV19 and TRBJ2-2 for the parts outside the CDR3, the full variable domain is DGGITQSPKYLFRKEGQNVTLSCEQNLNHDAMYWYRQDPGQGLRLIYYSQIVNDFQKGDIAEGYSVSREKKESFPLTVTSAQKNPTAFYLCASGIPNTGELFFGEGSRLTVL.

The rearrangement uses TRBV2 and TRBJ1-2, with 8 bases aligning to TRBD1. CDR1 is SNHLY, CDR2 FYNNEI, per germline. The trim removed 4 bases at V and 8 bases at J, leaving 9 bases unmatched. The CDR3 is 14 amino acids. CDR3 sequence reads: CASSADRESGGYTF. CDR3 nucleotide sequence: TGTGCCAGCAGTGCGGACAGGGAGAGCGGCGGCTACACCTTC.

In this sample, this clone turned up a few times. V gene TRBV7-2 combines with J gene TRBJ2-2; 7 bases agree with TRBD2. The CDR3 totals 14 residues. Trimming took 11 bases from V and 7 from J; bases not matched to a gene: 13. Germline V gene data show CDR1 as SGHTA and CDR2 as FQGNSA. This CDR3 is CAGGTNAIDGELFF. The DNA of the CDR3 is TGTGCCGGGGGGACTAATGCCATAGACGGGGAGCTGTTTTTT.

This chain links TRBV28 with TRBJ2-7; 11 positions agree with TRBD1. Per germline, CDR1 MDHEN and CDR2 SYDVKM. The CDR3 totals 15 residues. The ends lost 6 bases at V and 7 bases at J; junction bases unmatched: 11. The CDR3 DNA reads as TGTGCCAGCAGAGAGGACAGGGGGCTCTTGGGAGAGCAGTACTTC. Its protein product is CASREDRGLLGEQYF.

The chain joins TRBV6-1 to TRBJ1-1; D ambiguous. Trimming removed 2 bases from V and 10 bases from J, with 11 bases in between. This CDR3 spans 12 amino acids. Germline lookup yields CDR1 MNHNS and CDR2 SASEGT. The CDR3 reads CASSERRASAFF. CDR3 in DNA: TGTGCCAGCAGTGAAAGGAGGGCCTCAGCTTTCTTT.

The V call is TRBV6-5, the J call TRBJ2-1; 8 bases are shared with TRBD1. Germline V lookup: CDR1 MNHEY, CDR2 SVGAGI. CDR3 length: 15 amino acids. Unmatched junction bases numbered 7, after V lost 4 bases and J lost 5 bases. The CDR3 region is CASSSGTGGNNEQFF. In nucleotides, the CDR3 is TGTGCCAGCAGTTCCGGGACAGGAGGCAACAATGAGCAGTTCTTC.

The chain employs TRBV7-9 and TRBJ1-1; TRBD1 is a possible D gene (6 bases). Trimming removed 5 bases at V and 0 bases at J, with 10 bases between. Germline CDR1 and CDR2: SEHNR and FQNEAQ (reference sequence). This CDR3 has 14 residues. The CDR3 DNA sequence: TGTGCCAGCAGCACCACAGGGCTGAACACTGAAGCTTTCTTT. Translation: CASSTTGLNTEAFF. The full variable domain, completed using reference TRBV7-9 and TRBJ1-1, is DTGVSQNPRHKITKRGQNVTFRCDPISEHNRLYWYRQTLGQGPEFLTYFQNEAQLEKSRLLSDRFSAERPKGSFSTLEIQRTEQGDSAMYLCASSTTGLNTEAFFGQGTRLTVV.

This clone was recorded once. The V call is TRBV10-1, the J call TRBJ2-7; maybe TRBD2 (8 bases). From germline, CDR1 is WNHNN and CDR2 SYGVQD (reference sequence). CDR3 length equals 15 residues. V was shortened by 7 bases and J by 2 bases, with 18 bases between the two germline ends. The CDR3 DNA sequence: TGCGCCAGCAACCCGGGGGGGACAGCGACCTACGAGCAGTACTTC. Amino acids: CASNPGGTATYEQYF.

A single count supports this clone. The rearrangement links TRBV18 to TRBJ2-2; D might be TRBD1 (5 bases). V was trimmed by 4 bases and J by 4 bases, leaving 16 bases between them. The length of the CDR3 is 16 residues. Germline V gives CDR1 KGHSH, CDR2 LQKENI. The CDR3 sequence: CASSLTQGPSTGELFF. As DNA, the CDR3 is TGTGCCAGCTCACTAACGCAGGGTCCGAGCACCGGGGAGCTGTTTTTT. Together with reference TRBV18 and TRBJ2-2, the CDR3 gives the full variable domain: NAGVMQNPRHLVRRRGQEARLRCSPMKGHSHVYWYRQLPEEGLKFMVYLQKENIIDESGMPKERFSAEFPKEGPSILRIQQVVRGDSAAYFCASSLTQGPSTGELFFGEGSRLTVL.

The chain combines TRBV2 with TRBJ2-4; D not resolved. The ends were cut back, 6 bases at V and 5 bases at J, with 14 bases in the middle. Germline V CDR1 and CDR2: SNHLY, FYNNEI. The CDR3 covers 14 residues. For the CDR3, the DNA is TGTGCCAGCAGCCCTAGGTTGGATGAAAACATTCAGTACTTC. Its protein product is CASSPRLDENIQYF. Looking up the rest from reference TRBV2 and TRBJ2-4 gives the full variable domain: EPEVTQTPSHQVTQMGQEVILRCVPISNHLYFYWYRQILGQKVEFLVSFYNNEISEKSEIFDDQFSVERPDGSNFTLKIRSTKLEDSAMYFCASSPRLDENIQYFGAGTRLSVL.

This clone has just a few counts. The genes are TRBV6-5 and TRBJ2-5, with TRBD2 as a possible D gene (6 bases). The germline gives CDR1 MNHEY, CDR2 SVGAGI. The CDR3 is made up of 14 amino acids. Trimming cost V 6 bases and J 0 bases, with 11 bases left between them. CDR3 region: CASSYAGYQETQYF. In DNA form, the CDR3 reads TGTGCCAGCAGCTACGCGGGGTACCAAGAGACCCAGTACTTC.

The chain links TRBV18 to TRBJ1-5; D is possibly TRBD1 (5 bases). Per germline, CDR1 KGHSH and CDR2 LQKENI. This CDR3 is built from 13 residues. V gave up 3 bases and J gave up 9 bases, with 12 bases separating them. CDR3 sequence reads: CASSPVGEAPQHF. CDR3 DNA sequence: TGTGCCAGCTCACCGGTGGGGGAAGCGCCCCAGCATTTT.

This chain joins TRBV10-1 and TRBJ1-1, with a weak D call TRBD1 (5 bases). V lost 7 bases, J lost 1 base, and 10 bases lay in between. This CDR3 has 13 residues. Germline V lookup: CDR1 WNHNN, CDR2 SYGVQD (reference sequence). This chain's CDR3 is CASMGDQNTEAFF. The CDR3 region has the DNA TGCGCCAGCATGGGGGATCAGAACACTGAAGCTTTCTTT.